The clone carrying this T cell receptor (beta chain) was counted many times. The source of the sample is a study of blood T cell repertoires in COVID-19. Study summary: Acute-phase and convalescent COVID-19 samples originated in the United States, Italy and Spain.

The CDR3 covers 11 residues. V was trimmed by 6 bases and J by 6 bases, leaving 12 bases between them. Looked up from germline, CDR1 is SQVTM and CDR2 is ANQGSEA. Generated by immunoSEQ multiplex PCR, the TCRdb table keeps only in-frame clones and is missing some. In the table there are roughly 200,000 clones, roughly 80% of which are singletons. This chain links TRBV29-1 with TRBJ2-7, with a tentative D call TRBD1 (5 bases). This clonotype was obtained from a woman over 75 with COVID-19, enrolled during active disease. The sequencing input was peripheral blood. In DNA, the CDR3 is TGCAGCGTGTATACAGGTTTCGAGCAGTACTTC. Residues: CSVYTGFEQYF.